Here is one TCR beta chain with its context. Antigen: not known. This sample was taken from a study of identical twins. The study, taken as a whole, reports: There was more out-of-frame TCR alpha sharing in monozygotic twins than models estimated. Low generation-probability sequences were in excess among twin-shared out-of-frame alpha sequences. The authors drew conclusions from cross-sectional statistical analysis rather than following the same donors.

Template switching supplied a universal primer site; unique molecular identifiers were carried on the cDNA. From the 5' RACE reads, TCRdb called clonotypes with MiXCR, one entry per CDR3 protein. This sample has more than 1.5 million distinct CDR3 sequences; under 35% occur once, and the top ten carry roughly 0.3%. Germline trimming cut 6 bases from V and 5 bases from J; bases unmatched to any gene: 13. The CDR3 is 17 residues long. CDR1 LNHDA and CDR2 SQIVND come from the germline V gene (reference sequence). The receptor comes from a newborn girl in good health. The specimen sequenced was cord blood. The chain carries TRBV19 and TRBJ2-3, with 11 bases lining up with TRBD2. CDR3 in amino acids: CASRGLAGGWAQDTQYF. Written as DNA, the CDR3 is TGTGCCAGTAGGGGGCTAGCGGGAGGTTGGGCCCAAGATACGCAGTATTTT.